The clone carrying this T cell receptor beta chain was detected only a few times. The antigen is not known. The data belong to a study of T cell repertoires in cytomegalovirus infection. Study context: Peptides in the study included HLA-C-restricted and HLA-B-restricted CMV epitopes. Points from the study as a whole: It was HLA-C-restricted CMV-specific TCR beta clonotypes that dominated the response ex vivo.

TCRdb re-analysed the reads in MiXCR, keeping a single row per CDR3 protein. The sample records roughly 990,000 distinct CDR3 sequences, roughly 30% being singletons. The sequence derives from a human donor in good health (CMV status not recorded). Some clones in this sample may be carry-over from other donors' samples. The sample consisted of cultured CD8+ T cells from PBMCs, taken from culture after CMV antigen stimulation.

The CDR3 loop is CASWSGAPTDTQYF. CDR3 in DNA: TGTGCCAGCTGGTCGGGGGCCCCCACAGATACGCAGTATTTT. The chain employs TRBV7-6 and TRBJ2-3; D tentatively reads TRBD1 or TRBD2 (6 bases each). The CDR3 runs 14 residues. V lost 8 bases, J lost 2 bases, and 14 bases lay in between. Germline CDR1 reads SGHVS; CDR2 reads FNYEAQ.